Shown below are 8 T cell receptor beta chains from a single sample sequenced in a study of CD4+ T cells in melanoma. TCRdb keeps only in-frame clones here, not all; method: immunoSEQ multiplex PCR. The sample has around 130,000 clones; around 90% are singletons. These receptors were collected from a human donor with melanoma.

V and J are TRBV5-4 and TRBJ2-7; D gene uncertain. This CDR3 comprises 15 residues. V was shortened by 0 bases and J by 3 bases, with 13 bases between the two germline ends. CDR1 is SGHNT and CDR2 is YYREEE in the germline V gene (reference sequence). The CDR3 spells CASSLGYTGYYEQYF. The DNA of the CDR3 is TGTGCCAGCAGCTTGGGCTATACGGGTTACTACGAGCAGTACTTC.

Written as DNA, the CDR3 is TGTGCCAGCAGTGAAGGAGAGGGCGCGAACACTGAAGCTTTCTTT. Amino acid sequence: CASSEGEGANTEAFF. This sequence joins TRBV2 and TRBJ1-1; D gene unclear. The CDR3 spans 15 residues. Looked up from germline, CDR1 is SNHLY and CDR2 is FYNNEI. With 1 base removed from V and 1 base from J, the gap between germline ends came to 10 bases.

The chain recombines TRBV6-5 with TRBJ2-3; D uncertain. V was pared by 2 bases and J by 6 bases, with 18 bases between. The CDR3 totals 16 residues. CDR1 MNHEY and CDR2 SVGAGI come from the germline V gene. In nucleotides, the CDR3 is TGTGCCAGCAGTTACCGAGCGTCGTCAACCCCCGATACGCAGTATTTT. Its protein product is CASSYRASSTPDTQYF.

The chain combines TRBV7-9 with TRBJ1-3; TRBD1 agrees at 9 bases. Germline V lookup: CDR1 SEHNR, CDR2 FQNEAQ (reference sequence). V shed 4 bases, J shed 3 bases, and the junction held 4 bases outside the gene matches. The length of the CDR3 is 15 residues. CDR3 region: CASSYGQGLGNTIYF. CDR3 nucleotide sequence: TGTGCCAGCAGCTATGGACAGGGGCTTGGAAACACCATATATTTT.

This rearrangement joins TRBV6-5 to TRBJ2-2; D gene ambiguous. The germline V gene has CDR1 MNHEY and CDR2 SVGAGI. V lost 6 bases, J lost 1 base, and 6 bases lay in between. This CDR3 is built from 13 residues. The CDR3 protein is CASRDKNTGELFF. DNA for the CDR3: TGTGCCAGCAGAGACAAGAACACCGGGGAGCTGTTTTTT.

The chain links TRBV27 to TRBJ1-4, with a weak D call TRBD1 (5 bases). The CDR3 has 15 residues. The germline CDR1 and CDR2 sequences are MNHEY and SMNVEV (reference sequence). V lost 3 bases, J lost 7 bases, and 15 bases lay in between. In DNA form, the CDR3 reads TGTGCCAGCAGTTTGATGGGGACTAAGGGTGAAAAACTGTTTTTT. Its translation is CASSLMGTKGEKLFF.

The CDR3 is CASSLSRDRSTDTQYF. In DNA form, the CDR3 reads TGTGCCAGCAGCTTAAGCAGGGACAGGAGCACAGATACGCAGTATTTT. V gene TRBV7-9 combines with J gene TRBJ2-3, with 8 bases fitting TRBD1. This CDR3 is built from 16 residues. V lost 2 bases and J lost 0; bases outside the gene matches: 4. The germline V gene has CDR1 SEHNR and CDR2 FQNEAQ (reference sequence).

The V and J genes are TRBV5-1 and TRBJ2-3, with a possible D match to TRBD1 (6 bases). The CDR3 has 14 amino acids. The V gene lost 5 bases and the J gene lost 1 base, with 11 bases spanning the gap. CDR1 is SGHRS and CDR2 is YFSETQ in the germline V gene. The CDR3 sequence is CASRVQGGTDTQYF. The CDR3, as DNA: TGCGCCAGCAGGGTACAGGGCGGCACAGATACGCAGTATTTT. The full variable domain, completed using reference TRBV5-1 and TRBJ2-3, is KAGVTQTPRYLIKTRGQQVTLSCSPISGHRSVSWYQQTPGQGLQFLFEYFSETQRNKGNFPGRFSGRQFSNSRSEMNVSTLELGDSALYLCASRVQGGTDTQYFGPGTRLTVL.